The TCR beta chain described here comes from a study of blood T cells in healthy people across ages. The use of a sample-barcoded 5' primer and a J-beta primer mix characterized a second PCR of 7 to 11 cycles. From the 5' RACE reads, TCRdb called clonotypes with MiXCR, one entry per CDR3 protein. The sample yields 1 million to 1.2 million distinct CDR3 sequences, around two fifths seen once. This clonotype was observed a few times. Germline values: CDR1 DFQATT, CDR2 SNEGSKA (reference sequence). Trimming left V 0 bases short and J 5 bases short, with 14 bases between. The CDR3 spans 16 residues. The rearrangement links TRBV20-1 to TRBJ1-6; the D is unclear. This clonotype was obtained from a man aged 18-30 years in good health. Sequenced: blood. CDR3 sequence: CSARDESSANNSPLHF. In nucleotides, the CDR3 is TGCAGTGCTAGAGATGAATCTTCCGCTAATAATTCACCCCTCCACTTT.